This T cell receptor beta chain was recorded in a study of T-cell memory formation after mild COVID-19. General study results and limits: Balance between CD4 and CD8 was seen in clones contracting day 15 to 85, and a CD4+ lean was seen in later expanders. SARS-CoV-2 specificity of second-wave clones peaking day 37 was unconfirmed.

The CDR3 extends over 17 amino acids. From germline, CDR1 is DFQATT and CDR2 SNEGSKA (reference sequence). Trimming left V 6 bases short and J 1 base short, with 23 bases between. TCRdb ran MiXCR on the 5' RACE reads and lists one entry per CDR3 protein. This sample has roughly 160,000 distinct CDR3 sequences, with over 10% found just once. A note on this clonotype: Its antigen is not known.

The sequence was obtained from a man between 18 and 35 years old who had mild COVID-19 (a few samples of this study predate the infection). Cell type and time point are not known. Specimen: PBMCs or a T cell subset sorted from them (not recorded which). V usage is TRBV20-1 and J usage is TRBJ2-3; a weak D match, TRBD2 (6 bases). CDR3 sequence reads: CSATERRDSHRTDTQYF. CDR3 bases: TGCAGTGCAACGGAACGCCGGGACTCACACCGCACAGATACGCAGTATTTT.